These T cell receptor beta chains were read from a single sample in a study of OX40 agonist ivuxolimab in advanced cancers. Profiling relied on immunoSEQ multiplex PCR, and the TCRdb table lists in-frame clones only, not all of them. The sample records approximately 90,000 clones, about 89% being singletons. The starting material was CD4+ or CD8+ T cells sorted from blood, obtained in a trial of the OX40 agonist ivuxolimab. These receptors were obtained from an adult with an advanced solid tumor such as melanoma, head and neck, liver or kidney cancer. The CDR3 runs from the conserved cysteine through the conserved F or W. The D gene is left open where the match is weak. Expanded clones get a size class; other rows say once, few or many, or leave the size out.

V gene	J gene	clone size	D gene	CDR3 protein	CDR3 DNA
TRBV7-7	TRBJ2-7	-	-	CASSPRLLSYEQYF	TGTGCTAGCAGCCCTCGACTGTTATCCTACGAGCAGTACTTC
TRBV28	TRBJ2-7	-	TRBD2	CASSLRLAGAYEQYF	TGTGCCAGCAGTTTGCGACTAGCGGGAGCCTACGAGCAGTACTTC
TRBV6-6	TRBJ2-7	-	-	CASSSTGISYEQYF	TGTGCCAGCAGTTCGACAGGAATCTCCTACGAGCAGTACTTC
TRBV4-1	TRBJ1-5	-	TRBD1	CASSQDPGGGQPQHF	TGCGCCAGCAGCCAAGATCCAGGGGGGGGTCAGCCCCAGCATTTT
TRBV11-2	TRBJ2-5	-	TRBD1	CASSSRWTGGGRDQYF	TGTGCCAGCAGCTCTCGCTGGACAGGGGGCGGGAGAGACCAGTACTTC
TRBV30	TRBJ1-5	once	TRBD1	CAWQTGGWNQPQHF	TGTGCCTGGCAGACAGGGGGCTGGAATCAGCCCCAGCATTTT
TRBV7-9	TRBJ1-4	-	-	CASRPGTPEKLFF	TGTGCCAGCAGACCTGGGACACCTGAAAAACTGTTTTTT
TRBV5-6	TRBJ1-1	-	-	CASSPGGERGTEAFF	TGTGCCAGCAGCCCCGGAGGGGAGAGAGGCACTGAAGCTTTCTTT
TRBV2	TRBJ2-7	-	TRBD1	CASRSMGQAGDEQYF	TGTGCCAGCAGATCAATGGGACAGGCGGGCGACGAGCAGTACTTC
TRBV2	TRBJ2-2	-	TRBD2	CASSLAGPNTGELFF	TGTGCCAGCAGTTTAGCGGGACCGAACACCGGGGAGCTGTTTTTT
TRBV29-1	TRBJ2-3	-	-	CSVAGPQARDTQYF	TGCAGCGTGGCCGGGCCACAAGCCAGAGATACGCAGTATTTT
TRBV9	TRBJ2-7	-	TRBD2	CASSVGGGATYEQYF	TGTGCCAGCAGCGTAGGGGGAGGGGCCACCTACGAGCAGTACTTC
TRBV11-2	TRBJ2-5	-	TRBD1	CASSRGQPIQETQYF	TGTGCCAGCAGCCGGGGACAGCCTATACAAGAGACCCAGTACTTC
TRBV19	TRBJ2-6	-	-	CASGWTGGANVLTF	TGTGCCAGTGGGTGGACCGGTGGGGCCAACGTCCTGACTTTC
TRBV7-2	TRBJ1-4	once	-	CASSLVGISEKLFF	TGTGCCAGCAGCTTAGTTGGGATTTCTGAAAAACTGTTTTTT
TRBV10-3	TRBJ2-1	-	-	CAISVGELGEQFF	TGTGCCATCAGTGTGGGGGAGTTGGGTGAGCAGTTCTTC
TRBV10-2	TRBJ2-3	-	-	CASSASSGGTDTQYF	TGCGCCAGCAGTGCCTCATCCGGGGGCACAGATACGCAGTATTTT
TRBV9	TRBJ2-1	-	TRBD2	CASSGGGSNEQFF	TGTGCCAGCTCTGGTGGCGGGAGCAATGAGCAGTTCTTC
TRBV30	TRBJ1-3	-	-	CAWSVASYSSGNTIYF	TGTGCCTGGAGTGTAGCCAGTTATAGCTCTGGAAACACCATATATTTT
TRBV10-3	TRBJ2-7	-	-	CAISESSGAPYEQYF	TGTGCCATCAGTGAGTCTTCAGGGGCCCCCTACGAGCAGTACTTC